This T cell receptor beta chain was retrieved from a study of CD8+CD57+ T cells in acquired aplastic anemia. Overall study: Roughly 10.8 million reads were obtained on average for healthy donor CD4+ cells.

Genomic DNA was employed as the template in profiling TCR beta VDJ and CDR3. MiXCR, applied by TCRdb to the reads, yields one record per CDR3 protein. Altogether approximately 160,000 distinct CDR3 sequences are present, just under 45% being singletons, with the ten largest covering 1.1%. V dropped 7 bases and J dropped 4 bases, with 11 bases sitting between them. This CDR3 spans 12 amino acids. Germline CDR1 is WSHSY and CDR2 is SAAADI. The sample comprised sorted CD4+, CD8+, or CD8+CD57+ T cells (not recorded which) from PBMCs. This rearrangement joins TRBV10-2 to TRBJ2-7; D unresolved. The sequence was obtained from a human donor in good health. CDR3 nucleotides: TGCGCCAGCAAACATAGGCCTTACGAGCAGTACTTC. Translation gives CASKHRPYEQYF.